The sequence of this TCR beta chain was determined in a study of blood T cell repertoires in COVID-19 (TCRdb year 2020). In the study overall: The collaborator samples originated in the United States, Italy and Spain and spanned the acute and convalescent phases of COVID-19. The prospective study material was composed of cDNA or gDNA derived from T cells, B-cell-depleted T cells, or PBMCs. Deeply sampled blood TCRbeta repertoires from subjects exposed to, actively infected with, or recovered from COVID-19 were included in the dataset. A freely available public database, intended as a resource for researchers studying the immune response to SARS-CoV-2, is where the repertoires were released. Samples were obtained from the ongoing ImmuneRACE study (first 160 participants) and from 1,254 subjects provided by 6 global collaborators. Nearly every sample came with metadata listing a de-identified subject ID, COVID-19 status, age in years and sex. Where available, HLA class I and class II types were taken from metadata supplied by the sample provider and were not determined by assay-based typing.

The collaborating institutions used their own protocols to collect whole blood in K2EDTA tubes. For TCRbeta analysis, collaborators shipped samples as frozen whole blood, isolated PBMCs, or DNA extracted from either of those sample types. This clone showed up just a few times. What antigen it recognizes has not been identified. Per-base quality was not reported, and no clone a single base away is much larger than it. The CDR3 runs 14 residues from the cysteine to the phenylalanine. Only the CDR3 DNA stays, 42 bases, in frame from base 1. CDR1 SGHDN and CDR2 FVKESK were looked up in the germline V gene. Trimming leaves V shorter by 1 base and J shorter by 3 bases, with the junction holding 1 base beyond the gene matches. TCRbeta CDR3 regions were amplified from genomic DNA using the immunoSEQ Assay, a bias-controlled multiplex PCR. As for how the authors treated the data: The number of nucleated cells in each sample was estimated from the amplification of reference gene primers within the assay. To quantify the absolute abundance of each unique TCRbeta CDR3 rearrangement, sequence reads were collapsed and filtered. For each sample, productive Simpson clonality was calculated as the square root of Simpson's diversity index over productive rearrangements. In TCRdb, the immuneACCESS table is reduced to in-frame sequences with V and J assigned. These tables do not hold every clone; where another copy was compared, an unresolved V gene accounts for under half, and the others remain unexplained. V, J and clone size are taken as reported in that table, and D and trimming were inferred from the DNA itself. The table for this sample lists tens of thousands of clones; about 83% of them were counted only once. The ten largest clonotypes hold roughly 2% of the sample.

Paper-wide results and their limitations: Clinical and demographic metadata were provided uncurated, with the amount varying by source and participant.

The V and J segments used are TRBV14 and TRBJ1-1; 8 bases in the junction line up with TRBD1. What was sequenced was peripheral blood. The receptor comes from a man in his 60s with active COVID-19. The CDR3 region reads CASSQGRGHTEAFF. The DNA sequence is given as TGTGCCAGCAGCCAAGGCAGGGGGCACACTGAAGCTTTCTTT.